This entry lists 23 T cell receptor beta chains sequenced from one sample in a study of Graves' ophthalmopathy and Graves' hyperthyroidism. Amplification of TCR beta CDR3 regions used RNA transcripts. RT-PCR in the first round used HTBI primers; a second-round multiplex PCR followed. TCRdb reprocessed the multiplex PCR reads via MiXCR and lists one record per CDR3 protein. The data show a few hundred thousand distinct CDR3 sequences, around a fifth seen once. The specimen sequenced was peripheral blood. The receptors stem from a woman aged 50 to 65 with Graves' ophthalmopathy.

This clonotype was seen at least ten times. This chain uses TRBV20-1 with TRBJ1-1; D remains ambiguous. V lost 0 bases to trimming and J lost 4 bases, with 12 bases between them. CDR3 length equals 14 residues. Germline CDR1 reads DFQATT; CDR2 reads SNEGSKA (reference sequence). The CDR3 sequence: CSARDWASVTEAFF. The CDR3 coding sequence is TGCAGTGCTAGAGATTGGGCGTCGGTCACTGAAGCTTTCTTT.

This clonotype was counted many times. The genes are TRBV19 and TRBJ1-2; 7 bases align to TRBD1. Germline trimming cut 5 bases from V and 6 bases from J; bases unmatched to any gene: 6. The CDR3 has 13 amino acids. Germline CDR1 and CDR2: LNHDA and SQIVND (reference sequence). The CDR3 here is CASSLGGVHGYTF. The CDR3 region has the DNA TGTGCCAGTAGTTTAGGGGGCGTCCATGGCTACACCTTC. The full variable domain, with the rest looked up from reference TRBV19 and TRBJ1-2, is DGGITQSPKYLFRKEGQNVTLSCEQNLNHDAMYWYRQDPGQGLRLIYYSQIVNDFQKGDIAEGYSVSREKKESFPLTVTSAQKNPTAFYLCASSLGGVHGYTFGSGTRLTVV.

This clonotype has more than one count but fewer than ten. The chain carries TRBV5-1 and TRBJ1-2; possibly TRBD1 for D (5 bases). The V gene's germline CDR1 is SGHRS and CDR2 YFSETQ. V gave up 4 bases and J gave up 3 bases, with 13 bases separating them. This CDR3 is built from 14 residues. The CDR3 loop reads CASSPQGGDYGYTF. In nucleotides, the CDR3 is TGCGCCAGCAGCCCCCAAGGAGGGGACTATGGCTACACCTTC. The whole variable domain, filled in from reference TRBV5-1 and TRBJ1-2, reads KAGVTQTPRYLIKTRGQQVTLSCSPISGHRSVSWYQQTPGQGLQFLFEYFSETQRNKGNFPGRFSGRQFSNSRSEMNVSTLELGDSALYLCASSPQGGDYGYTFGSGTRLTVV.

At least ten counts were recorded for this clonotype. This chain uses TRBV27 with TRBJ2-5; TRBD2 matches at 9 bases. The CDR3 is made up of 15 amino acids. V trimming: 2 bases; J trimming: 5 bases; junction bases outside the gene matches: 6. The germline V gene has CDR1 MNHEY and CDR2 SMNVEV (reference sequence). The CDR3 loop is CASSLIVAGVETQYF. The CDR3 coding sequence is TGTGCCAGCAGTTTAATAGTAGCGGGAGTTGAGACCCAGTACTTC.

This clonotype was recorded many times. V is TRBV12-3 or TRBV12-4 and J is TRBJ2-7, with D unresolved. CDR3 length equals 12 residues. V was pared by 5 bases and J by 4 bases, with 9 bases between. CDR3 in amino acids: CASSPSGYEQYF. The CDR3 coding sequence is TGTGCCAGCAGTCCCTCCGGGTACGAGCAGTACTTC.

This clonotype was counted many times. The rearrangement joins TRBV7-2 to TRBJ2-7; no definite D call. V lost 8 bases and J lost 6, with 8 bases in between. The CDR3 contains 10 residues. Germline values: CDR1 SGHTA, CDR2 FQGNSA. The CDR3 nucleotides read TGTGCCAGCTCCCTCGGCGAGCAGTACTTC. This gives the protein CASSLGEQYF.

Ten or more counts support this clonotype. This sequence joins TRBV18 and TRBJ2-5; D possibly corresponds to TRBD2 (6 bases). Between the trimmed V and J ends, which lost 5 bases and 4 bases, there was a span of 11 bases. This CDR3 is built from 13 residues. Germline lookup yields CDR1 KGHSH and CDR2 LQKENI. Here the CDR3 DNA reads TGTGCCAGCTCAGCGGGGTTTGGAGAGACCCAGTACTTC. It specifies CASSAGFGETQYF.

Points on this clonotype: The junction does not match germline at one end; this may be a read error. The chain couples TRBV6-1 to TRBJ2-2; D might be TRBD1 or TRBD2, each matching 6 bases. Germline CDR1 is MNHNS and CDR2 is SASEGT. The CDR3 totals 14 residues. CDR3: CATRSWRDTGELCF. For the CDR3, the DNA is TGTGCCACGCGATCTTGGAGGGACACCGGGGAGCTGTGTTTT.

CDR3 sequence: CASSRGGNTGELFF. The CDR3 nucleotides are TGTGCCAGCAGTAGGGGGGGCAACACCGGGGAGCTGTTTTTT. J is TRBJ2-2 and V is TRBV27; D is possibly TRBD2 (7 bases). V lost 5 bases to trimming and J lost 2 bases, with 9 bases between them. This CDR3 region has 14 residues. Germline CDR1 MNHEY, CDR2 SMNVEV (reference sequence).

The table lists this clonotype with many counts. The gene calls are TRBV12-5 and TRBJ2-5; weak D call: TRBD2 (6 bases). The CDR3 extends over 15 amino acids. Between the trimmed V and J ends, which lost 3 bases and 2 bases, there was a span of 13 bases. CDR1 and CDR2 (germline): LGHNT, FRNRAP. The CDR3 region has the DNA TGTGCTAGTGGTTTAGGGACTTCCAATCAAGAGACCCAGTACTTC. It translates to CASGLGTSNQETQYF. Full variable domain (outside the CDR3, taken from reference TRBV12-5 and TRBJ2-5): DARVTQTPRHKVTEMGQEVTMRCQPILGHNTVFWYRQTMMQGLELLAYFRNRAPLDDSGMPKDRFSAEMPDATLATLKIQPSEPRDSAVYFCASGLGTSNQETQYFGPGTRLLVL.

The sample holds many counts of this clonotype. The rearrangement uses TRBV6-1 and TRBJ2-3; 10 bases agree with TRBD2. This CDR3 contains 14 residues. The J segment lost 4 bases and the V segment lost 7 bases, leaving 5 bases of the junction unmatched. From germline, CDR1 is MNHNS and CDR2 SASEGT. Here the CDR3 reads CASTSGRAADTQYF. CDR3 bases: TGTGCCAGCACCAGCGGGAGGGCCGCAGATACGCAGTATTTT.

In its sample, this clonotype was seen many times. The chain recombines TRBV12-5 with TRBJ1-1; 7 bases are shared with TRBD1. The CDR3 has 14 residues. Trimming removed 1 base from V and 5 bases from J; junction bases left unmatched: 4. Per germline, CDR1 LGHNT and CDR2 FRNRAP. DNA for the CDR3: TGTGCTAGTGGTTTGGGGACAGGAAATACTGAAGCTTTCTTT. It encodes CASGLGTGNTEAFF.

This clonotype has ten or more counts. The rearrangement uses TRBV7-8 and TRBJ1-1; D is possibly TRBD1 (5 bases). The CDR3 consists of 14 residues. Germline lookup yields CDR1 SGHVS and CDR2 FQNEAQ. Trimming cost V 2 bases and J 7 bases, with 14 bases left between them. This CDR3 is CASSLNEGRFEAFF. The DNA of the CDR3 is TGTGCCAGCAGCTTAAATGAGGGGAGATTTGAAGCTTTCTTT.

This clonotype was recorded many times. V gene TRBV10-3 combines with J gene TRBJ1-2; 9 nucleotides match TRBD1. Germline V gene lookup returns CDR1 ENHRY and CDR2 SYGVKD. V shed 7 bases, J shed 8 bases, and the junction held 8 bases outside the gene matches. The CDR3 covers 13 residues. CDR3 in DNA: TGTGCCATCACCGGAGGGACAGGGTCCGGCTACACCTTC. Protein product: CAITGGTGSGYTF.

The rearrangement links TRBV15 to TRBJ1-3; 7 bases fit TRBD1. CDR3 length: 15 residues. The J segment lost 4 bases and the V segment lost 2 bases, leaving 5 bases of the junction unmatched. Per the germline V gene, CDR1 is LNHNV and CDR2 is YYDKDF (reference sequence). CDR3 in DNA: TGTGCCACCAGCAGAATTCGGACAGGCGGAAACACCATATATTTT. This translates into CATSRIRTGGNTIYF.

This clonotype was picked up many times. This chain uses TRBV27 with TRBJ1-6, with TRBD1 identical over 7 bases. V gave up 5 bases and J gave up 5 bases; unmatched junction bases: 3. Germline CDR1 is MNHEY and CDR2 is SMNVEV (reference sequence). The CDR3 is made up of 14 amino acids. The CDR3 protein is CASSPGQDNSPLHF. The CDR3 nucleotides are TGTGCCAGCAGTCCCGGACAGGATAATTCACCCCTCCACTTT.

This clonotype was recorded at least ten times. The genes are TRBV9 and TRBJ2-7, with 7 bases fitting TRBD2. This CDR3 comprises 14 residues. The germline V gene encodes CDR1 SGDLS and CDR2 YYNGEE. With 0 bases clipped from V and 8 bases from J, the junction kept 8 bases outside the gene matches. The CDR3 sequence: CASSVGGTTSKQYF. As DNA, the CDR3 is TGTGCCAGCAGCGTAGGTGGGACTACAAGCAAGCAGTACTTC.

A note on this clonotype: The junction does not match germline at one end; this may be a read error. The rearrangement joins TRBV30 to TRBJ1-5, with D unresolved. The germline CDR1 and CDR2 sequences are GTSNPN and SVGIG (reference sequence). CDR3 length equals 13 residues. The CDR3 bases are TGTGCCTGGAGTAGGGCCTACTATCAGCCCCAGCGTTTT. Translation: CAWSRAYYQPQRF.

The rearrangement joins TRBV29-1 to TRBJ1-5, with a possible D match to TRBD1 (5 bases). Germline V gene lookup returns CDR1 SQVTM and CDR2 ANQGSEA. V shed 5 bases and J shed 0 bases, with 11 bases lying between them. The CDR3 spans 14 residues. The CDR3 DNA reads TGCAGCGTTCGGTTAGGGGTTAGCAATCAGCCCCAGCATTTT. This gives the protein CSVRLGVSNQPQHF.

J is TRBJ1-2 and V is TRBV6-2 or TRBV6-3; 10 bases are shared with TRBD1. This CDR3 is 15 amino acids long. Germline trimming cut 11 bases from V and 2 bases from J; bases unmatched to any gene: 11. CDR1 MNHEY and CDR2 SVGEGT come from the germline V gene. The chain's CDR3 is CAVTRDRGANYGYTF. In DNA form, the CDR3 reads TGTGCCGTAACCCGGGACAGGGGAGCGAACTATGGCTACACCTTC.

This clonotype has at least ten counts. The chain recombines TRBV6-1 with TRBJ1-2; no clear D. The ends were cut back, 5 bases at V and 4 bases at J, with 14 bases in the middle. The CDR3 contains 14 residues. Germline CDR1 reads MNHNS; CDR2 reads SASEGT. CDR3 protein: CASSRTDNSYGYTF. CDR3 nucleotides: TGTGCCAGCAGTCGAACCGACAACAGCTATGGCTACACCTTC.

The CDR3: CASSLWVSGANVLTF. In DNA form, the CDR3 reads TGTGCCAGCAGTTTATGGGTCTCTGGGGCCAACGTCCTGACTTTC. V usage is TRBV12-3 or TRBV12-4 and J usage is TRBJ2-6; unclear D gene. V was cut by 2 bases and J by 0 bases, with 5 bases left in between. This CDR3 is 15 amino acids long.

The V and J genes are TRBV6-5 and TRBJ2-4; D unclear. The CDR3 spans 16 residues. Germline CDR1 reads MNHEY; CDR2 reads SVGAGI. With 0 bases removed from V and 3 bases from J, the gap between germline ends came to 12 bases. CDR3 protein: CASSYSPGQSKNIQYF. The CDR3 nucleotides are TGTGCCAGCAGTTACTCCCCGGGCCAGAGCAAAAACATTCAGTACTTC.